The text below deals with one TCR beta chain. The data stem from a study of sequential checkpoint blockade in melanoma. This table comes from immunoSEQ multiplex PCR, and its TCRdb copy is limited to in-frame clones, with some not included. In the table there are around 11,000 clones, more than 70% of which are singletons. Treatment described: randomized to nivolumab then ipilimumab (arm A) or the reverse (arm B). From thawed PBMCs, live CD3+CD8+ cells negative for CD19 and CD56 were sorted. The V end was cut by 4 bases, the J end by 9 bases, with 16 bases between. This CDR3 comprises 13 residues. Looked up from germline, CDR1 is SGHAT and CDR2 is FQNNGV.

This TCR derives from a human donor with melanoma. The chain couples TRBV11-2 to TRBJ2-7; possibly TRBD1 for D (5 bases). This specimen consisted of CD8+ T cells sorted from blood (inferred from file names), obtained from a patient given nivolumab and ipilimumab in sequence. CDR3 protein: CASSSGQGLAQYF. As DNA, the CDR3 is TGTGCCAGCAGCTCCGGACAAGGCCTCGCGCAGTACTTC. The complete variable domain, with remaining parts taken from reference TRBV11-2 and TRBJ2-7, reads EAGVAQSPRYKIIEKRQSVAFWCNPISGHATLYWYQQILGQGPKLLIQFQNNGVVDDSQLPKDRFSAERLKGVDSTLKIQPAKLEDSAVYLCASSSGQGLAQYFGPGTRLTVT.